This paragraph covers one T cell receptor (beta chain) sequence. The data stem from a study of blood T cell repertoires in COVID-19. Study information: The origin of the acute and convalescent COVID-19 samples was the United States, Italy and Spain.

Original processing methods: Estimated nucleated cell counts came from reference gene primer amplification. Method: immunoSEQ multiplex PCR; TCRdb's copy keeps in-frame clones and lacks some. D and trimming were read from the DNA, whereas the V and J calls and clone size are those reported in that table. The sample shows approximately 150,000 clones, less than 85% of them seen only once. V was clipped by 2 bases and J by 4 bases, with 9 bases between them. The V gene's germline CDR1 is KGHSH and CDR2 LQKENI. CDR3 size: 14 residues. The receptor's source is a woman of 80 years or more with acute or convalescent COVID-19. The sample consisted of peripheral blood. The chain carries TRBV18 and TRBJ1-5; the D gene is possibly TRBD1 (6 bases). CDR3 sequence reads: CASSPEQGNQPQHF. For the CDR3, the DNA is TGTGCCAGCTCACCAGAACAGGGTAATCAGCCCCAGCATTTT.